This T cell receptor (beta chain) was captured in a study of technical replicates of blood from a handful of donors (dated by TCRdb to about 2017). Libraries were made using the immunoSEQ multiplex PCR assay. TCRdb re-hosts the immuneACCESS table, in-frame sequences only. Its copies lack some clones; in the studies checked, an unresolved V gene accounts for under half of them, and the cause for the rest is not known. For this sample the table gives roughly 76,000 clones, of which around 92% were detected only once. The ten top clones hold around 0.37% of the sample. Counted from cysteine to phenylalanine, this CDR3 has 15 amino acids. Only the CDR3 region is kept as DNA, spanning 45 bases read in frame from base 1. Via the germline V gene, CDR1 is MDHEN and CDR2 SYDVKM. The V end gives up 5 bases and the J end 4 bases, leaving 10 bases in the junction not matched to a gene. This clone was seen more than once but under ten times. The clone's antigen remains unknown. One base away there is no much larger clone; base qualities are not given.

The specimen was T cells isolated from PBMCs. This TCR derives from a human donor in good health. Some clones in this sample may be carry-over from other donors' samples. The chain employs TRBV28 and TRBJ1-1; 7 central nucleotides agree with TRBD1. The CDR3 region: CASSTPSYRGTEAFF. The DNA is TGTGCCAGCAGTACCCCAAGTTACAGGGGCACTGAAGCTTTCTTT.